The sequence of this TCR beta chain was determined in a study of T cells in Graves' hyperthyroidism and ophthalmopathy. Across the whole study: Blood from the periphery was taken at initial diagnosis, before any treatment.

In this sample, this clonotype turned up many times. Its matching antigen is unknown. General study points: The model anticipated ophthalmopathy a median approximately 6.6 months pre-onset. Blood held most thyroid clonotypes expanded above 0.001 frequency.

The CDR3 regions of TCR beta were amplified from RNA transcripts. TCR CDR3 regions were first amplified by RT-PCR with HTBI primers. MiXCR was run by TCRdb on the multiplex PCR reads, yielding one entry per CDR3 protein. Of hundreds of thousands of distinct CDR3 sequences detected, roughly 14% appear once; the ten largest clones hold over 10%. Germline V lookup: CDR1 SGHVS, CDR2 FQNEAQ. This CDR3 spans 17 amino acids. Trimming at V came to 1 base and at J to 4 bases, leaving 10 bases not matched to a gene. The sequence was obtained from a man between 18 and 35 years old with Graves' ophthalmopathy. The sample comprised blood. The J gene is TRBJ2-7, the V gene TRBV7-8; TRBD2 matches at 10 bases. The chain's CDR3 is CASSLGLAGGPAYEQYF. DNA of the CDR3: TGTGCCAGCAGCTTAGGGTTAGCGGGGGGCCCAGCTTACGAGCAGTACTTC.